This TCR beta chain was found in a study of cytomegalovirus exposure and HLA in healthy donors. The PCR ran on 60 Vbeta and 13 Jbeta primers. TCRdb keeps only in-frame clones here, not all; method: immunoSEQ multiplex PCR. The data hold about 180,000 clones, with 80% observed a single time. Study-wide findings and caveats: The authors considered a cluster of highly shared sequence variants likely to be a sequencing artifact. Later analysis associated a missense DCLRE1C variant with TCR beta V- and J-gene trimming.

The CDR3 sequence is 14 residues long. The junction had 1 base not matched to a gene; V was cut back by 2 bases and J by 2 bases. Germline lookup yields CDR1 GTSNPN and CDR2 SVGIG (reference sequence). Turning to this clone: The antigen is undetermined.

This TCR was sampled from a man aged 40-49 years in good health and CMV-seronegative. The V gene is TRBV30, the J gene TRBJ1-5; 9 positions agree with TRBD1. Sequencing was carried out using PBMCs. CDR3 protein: CAWSRTGGNQPQHF. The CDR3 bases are TGTGCCTGGAGTCGGACAGGGGGCAATCAGCCCCAGCATTTT.